The 2 T cell receptor beta chains below were found in one sample sequenced in a study of blood T cell repertoires in COVID-19 (dated by TCRdb to about 2020). Receptors were amplified or captured by the immunoSEQ multiplex PCR assay. TCRdb carries this immuneACCESS record with in-frame sequences only. Its versions omit some clonotypes, under half of them owing to an unresolved V gene in the studies checked, with the rest unexplained. This sample lists approximately 180,000 clones; 81% were detected once. The top ten constitute 9.5% to 15% of the sample. The sequenced material came from peripheral blood. Every receptor here comes from an elderly woman with COVID-19, enrolled during active disease.

The chain combines TRBV3-1 (or the pseudogene TRBV3-2) with TRBJ2-7, with D perhaps matching TRBD1 (5 bases). The germline V gene has CDR1 LGHDT and CDR2 YNNKEL (reference sequence). This CDR3 comprises 16 residues. Trimming removed 0 bases at V and 0 bases at J, with 12 bases between. CDR3 sequence: CASSQDWGSPSYEQYF. The CDR3 DNA reads as TGTGCCAGCAGCCAAGATTGGGGCTCCCCCTCCTACGAGCAGTACTTC.

The genes are TRBV7-2 and TRBJ1-3; no clear D gene. The CDR3 spans 14 residues. Germline loops: CDR1 SGHTA, CDR2 FQGNSA. V shed 1 base and J shed 0 bases, with 4 bases lying between them. DNA of the CDR3: TGTGCCAGCAGCTTAGACTACTCTGGAAACACCATATATTTT. It specifies CASSLDYSGNTIYF.